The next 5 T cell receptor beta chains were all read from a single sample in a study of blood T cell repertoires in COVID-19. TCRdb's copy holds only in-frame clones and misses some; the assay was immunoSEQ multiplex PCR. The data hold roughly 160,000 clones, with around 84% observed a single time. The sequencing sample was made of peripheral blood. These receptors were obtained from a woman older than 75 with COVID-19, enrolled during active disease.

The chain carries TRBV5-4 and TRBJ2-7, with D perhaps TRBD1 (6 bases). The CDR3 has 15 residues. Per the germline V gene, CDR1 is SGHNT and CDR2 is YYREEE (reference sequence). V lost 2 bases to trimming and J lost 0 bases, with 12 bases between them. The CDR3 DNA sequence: TGTGCCAGCAGCTTATCGACAGGCGCCTCCTACGAGCAGTACTTC. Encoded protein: CASSLSTGASYEQYF.

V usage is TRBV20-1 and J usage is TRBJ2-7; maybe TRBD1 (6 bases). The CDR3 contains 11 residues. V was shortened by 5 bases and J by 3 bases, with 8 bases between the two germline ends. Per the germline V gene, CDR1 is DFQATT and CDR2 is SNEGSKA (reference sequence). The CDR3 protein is CSAQQGYEQYF. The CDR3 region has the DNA TGCAGTGCTCAACAGGGCTACGAGCAGTACTTC.

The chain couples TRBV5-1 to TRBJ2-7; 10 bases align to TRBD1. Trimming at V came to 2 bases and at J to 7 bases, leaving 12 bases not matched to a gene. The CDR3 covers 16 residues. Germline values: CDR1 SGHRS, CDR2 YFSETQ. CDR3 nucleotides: TGCGCCAGCAGCTTTGGGTTAGACAGGGGGCAGGGAGAGCAGTACTTC. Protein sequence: CASSFGLDRGQGEQYF.

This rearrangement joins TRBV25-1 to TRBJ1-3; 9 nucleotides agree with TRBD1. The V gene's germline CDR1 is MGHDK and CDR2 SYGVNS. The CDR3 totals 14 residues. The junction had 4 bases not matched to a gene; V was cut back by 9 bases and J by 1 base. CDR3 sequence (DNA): TGTGCCAGTGGGACAGGGAAGTCTGGAAACACCATATATTTT. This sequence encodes CASGTGKSGNTIYF.

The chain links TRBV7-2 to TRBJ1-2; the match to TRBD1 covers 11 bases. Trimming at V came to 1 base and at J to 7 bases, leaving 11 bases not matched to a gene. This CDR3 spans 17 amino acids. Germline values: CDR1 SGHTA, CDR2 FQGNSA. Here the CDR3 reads CASSLEGGTGGVSGYTF. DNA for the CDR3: TGTGCCAGCAGCTTAGAGGGTGGGACAGGGGGTGTTAGTGGCTACACCTTC.